Given below is one T cell receptor (beta chain) in context. This clonotype was detected many times. There is no known antigen for this receptor. The sample holds no much larger clone one base away, and base qualities are not on file. The data derive from a study of regulatory T cells in long-lasting Graves disease (dated by TCRdb to the early 2020s). At the level of the whole study: Patients with newly diagnosed Graves' disease had been on antithyroid drugs for under 3 months. Persistent Graves' disease patients were compared with newly diagnosed Graves' disease patients by peripheral blood TCR sequencing and RNA sequencing. The study took place in China and was registered as a clinical trial. A total of around 35 samples were covered by TCR sequencing, comprising approximately 13 persistent and about 20 newly diagnosed Graves' disease patients. The study at large found these results: Compared with newly diagnosed patients, patients with persistent Graves' disease had lower TCR Shannon entropy and fewer highly expanded clones, which suggests clonal expansion. The small sample size was acknowledged by the authors as a limitation that may reduce accuracy. Only the TCR beta chain was sequenced and analyzed. Because the primary lesion, thyroid tissue, could not be accessed, the study looked at peripheral blood alone. Preferential use of TRBV28, TRBJ1-2 and TRBJ2-5 was observed in persistent disease, whereas TRBV20-1 and TRBJ2-1 were favored in newly diagnosed disease. Patients with persistent disease shared more public clonotypes (about 3,000) than newly diagnosed patients did (approximately 990).

The library relied on multiplex PCR. The sequencer was an Illumina HiSeq 4000. To build TCR beta libraries, CDR3 regions were amplified by Arm-PCR using iRepertoire HTBI primers. Before sequencing, the PCR products went through gel purification. Processing in the source paper ran as follows. Across samples, 60 to 70 TRBV and 13 to 15 TRBJ segments were identified and used for gene usage analysis of CDR3 amino acid clonotypes. COPE and FqMerger were used to merge filtered high-quality paired reads into contigs. BLAST was used to align contigs to IMGT TRBV, TRBD and TRBJ reference genes, and CDR3 was defined according to IMGT. Any clonotype with a frequency above 0.1% was classified as a highly expanded clone. Repertoire diversity was measured by Shannon entropy, and V-J evenness by the Gini coefficient. Clonotypes shared by more than one individual were considered public. The public reads were reprocessed in TCRdb via fastp at Q25 and MiXCR, keeping in-frame beta chains. Identical CDR3 protein sequences are pooled into one entry, listed with their most common genes and DNA. In this record, the V and J calls reflect TCRdb's handling and not the investigators' own analysis. For this sample the table gives 350,000 to 450,000 distinct CDR3 sequences, of which about 16% were detected only once. The leading ten clones occupy over 15% of the sample.

Taken with the paper, the label for time point translates to: newly diagnosed GD, antithyroid drugs for less than 3 months. For both TCR sequencing and RNA sequencing, RNA was extracted from PBMCs using TRIzol. Graves' disease was diagnosed according to American Thyroid Association guidelines. Recruitment of patients was carried out at an endocrinology department in Xi'an, China. Each patient gave roughly 8.4 milliliters of peripheral blood, collected in an EDTA anticoagulant tube. Ficoll Paque Plus density gradient separation was used to isolate PBMCs, and no further T cell sorting was done. An Agilent 2100 Bioanalyzer and agarose gel were used to check RNA quality, and a NanoDrop 2000 was used to measure RNA concentration. Deletion took 3 bases off V and 4 bases off J, with a span of 7 bases between the germline ends. The germline V gene specifies MNHNS as CDR1 and SASEGT as CDR2. The CDR3 sequence holds 13 residues, the cysteine and phenylalanine included. Left in the record is the CDR3 DNA by itself, 39 bases read in frame from the first base.

These data were also filed under a second study, of T cells in Graves' hyperthyroidism and ophthalmopathy. From that second study: Stable Graves' hyperthyroidism was defined as no progression to ophthalmopathy during 18 months of follow-up. Hyperthyroidism patients were aged 18 to 65 years and newly diagnosed, with disease duration of less than 2 months. The study excluded patients with uncontrolled infections, other autoimmune diseases, pregnancy or lactation. Diagnoses were established on the basis of clinical symptoms, serum thyroxine and TRAb, thyroid ultrasound, and orbital computed tomography. The TCR CDR3 was subjected to a first round of RT-PCR using the HTBI primer set and the Qiagen OneStep RT-PCR kit. Most expanded thyroid clonotypes (frequency above 0.001) were also detected in blood, a finding suggesting that blood repertoires may reflect thyroid immune responses. A model built on a 13 V-J signature distinguished ophthalmopathy from stable hyperthyroidism, reaching approximately 89% sensitivity and about 81% specificity in cross-validation and 80%/75% in testing. In validation, the model predicted progression to ophthalmopathy a median of roughly six months before onset, with roughly 71% sensitivity and 72.22% specificity. A discovery cohort of around 98 patients, 43 with Graves' ophthalmopathy and 55 to 65 with stable Graves' hyperthyroidism, was used to find distinguishing TCR V-J signatures. Prospective prediction of ophthalmopathy was tested in an independent validation cohort consisting of 18 hyperthyroidism patients and around 17 patients who later progressed to ophthalmopathy. The 100 or so discovery patients were divided at random into training and test sets in a 7:3 ratio. In addition, the study compared T-cell repertoires in thyroid tissue and in blood from roughly six Graves' hyperthyroidism patients. After sampling, hyperthyroidism patients received methimazole starting at 30 mg daily, and ophthalmopathy patients received high-dose intravenous methylprednisolone. Libraries were constructed in a second round of multiplex PCR, after which size selection and purification were carried out. Libraries were sequenced paired-end with 100 bp reads on an Illumina HiSeq2000. Raw data were processed with SOAPnuke, discarding reads with adapters, uncalled bases, mean Phred below 15, or no exact constant-primer or identifier match. High-quality paired reads were merged with COPE v1.2.5, and unique nucleotide sequences were defined as clonotypes. MiTCR v1.1 was used to align clonotypes to the IMGT TRBV, TRBD and TRBJ reference segments. The analysis was restricted to V-J combinations with a frequency above 0.0001, which together covered about 99% of the repertoires. The TCS score was defined as F50 (clonal expansion) divided by E x V (chaos), with BLOSUM62-based TCRdist calculated between CDR3 peptides within each V-J. Welch's t-statistics and random forest reduced roughly 530 V-J features to 10 to 15, which were used in a naive Bayes classifier (R e1071). Sample size was not statistically predetermined, and investigators were not blinded to group allocation. The paper reports TCR Vbeta CDR3 sequencing of over 130 peripheral blood samples: around 41 ophthalmopathy, roughly 74 hyperthyroidism and approximately 17 progressor patients.

The rearrangement combines TRBV6-1 with TRBJ1-5; no confident D gene assignment can be made. Here the sequenced sample was peripheral blood mononuclear cells (PBMCs), taken at new diagnosis, from a patient treated with antithyroid drugs. This clonotype was sampled from a woman in her twenties or thirties with Graves disease. Donor details come from another sample of the same person, matched by shared clones. CDR3 reads: CASSDGLNQPQHF. Here is the DNA: TGTGCCAGCAGTGACGGGTTGAATCAGCCCCAGCATTTT.